This T cell receptor (beta chain) stems from a study of OX40 agonist ivuxolimab in advanced cancers. General notes on the study: Ivuxolimab was a fully human IgG2 agonistic monoclonal antibody targeting the costimulatory receptor OX40 (CD134). Intravenous ivuxolimab was administered to patients every 2 weeks at six dose levels: 0.01, 0.1, 0.3, 1.5, 3 and 10 mg/kg. Of the 50 or so patients in dose escalation, about 20 had hepatocellular carcinoma, some 15 had melanoma, 9 had renal cell carcinoma and 9 had head and neck cancer. A male proportion of roughly 80% and a mean age of approximately 60 years, ranging from about 20 to 85, were recorded for the dose-escalation cohort. Prior anti-PD-1, anti-PD-L1 or anti-CTLA-4 therapy was permitted, and about 40% of dose-escalation patients had received checkpoint inhibitors. Partial responses occurred in three dose-escalation patients, of whom one had hepatocellular carcinoma and two had cutaneous melanoma. Peripheral TCRbeta sequencing was intended to test whether TCR sequence diversity was altered and clonal T-cell expansion was caused by ivuxolimab. The paper describes the monotherapy dose-escalation part (N of about 52 patients) of the phase I trial of ivuxolimab. The paper as a whole reports these results and caveats: At doses of 0.1 to 3.0 mg/kg, clonal expansion of both CD4+ and CD8+ T cells in blood was seen between baseline and week 6. The antigen specificity of the peripheral T cells that underwent clonal expansion was not determined. Low levels of normalized T-cell clonal expansion were also shown by some nonresponding patients. After ivuxolimab, more expanded clones were found on average in CD8+ T cells than in CD4+ T cells. In partial responders in the 0.1-3.0 mg/kg groups, normalized peripheral clonal expansion was found to be among the lowest, especially among CD8+ T cells.

The trial excluded patients who had a history of autoimmune disease or were on systemic immunosuppression. Peripheral blood for TCR sequencing was collected from all dose cohorts at baseline, on cycle 4 day 1, and on cycle 7 day 1. Samples came from an open-label, multicenter, first-in-human phase I dose-escalation trial of ivuxolimab. Adults with locally advanced or metastatic head and neck squamous cell, hepatocellular, melanoma or renal cell carcinoma were enrolled in the trial. Before TCR sequencing, CD4+ T cells and CD8+ T cells from peripheral blood were sorted into separate populations. Trimming takes 3 bases off V and 0 bases off J; junction bases not matched to a gene: 5. The CDR3 sequence holds 17 residues, the cysteine and phenylalanine included. The CDR3 DNA has 51 bases and is translated from base 1. According to the germline V gene, CDR1 reads SGHVS and CDR2 reads FQNEAQ. Genomic DNA was isolated from the sorted cells so that the TCRbeta CDR3 region could be sequenced. TCRbeta CDR3 regions were sequenced using the immunoSEQ Assay. Entries here come from immuneACCESS through TCRdb and include only in-frame sequences with V and J called. Some clones fail to appear in such tables; in the studies checked, an unresolved V gene covers under half of the shortfall, and the cause of the remainder is unknown. This sample is represented by over 50,000 clones; 82% of them were singletons. Around 0.47% of the sample rests with the top ten.

A remark on this clone: Its target antigen remains unknown. No base qualities exist here, and no much larger clone lies one base off it.

Material: CD4+ or CD8+ T cells sorted from blood, obtained in a trial of the OX40 agonist ivuxolimab. This TCR came from an adult with an advanced solid tumor such as melanoma, head and neck, liver or kidney cancer. The chain was built from TRBV7-8 and TRBJ2-2, and TRBD1 matches 9 of the central bases. CDR3 sequence: CASSFRDRAANTGELFF. The nucleotides are TGTGCCAGCAGCTTCCGGGACAGGGCTGCGAACACCGGGGAGCTGTTTTTT.